The rows below give T cell receptor beta chains drawn from one sample of a study of cytomegalovirus exposure and HLA in healthy donors. Sequencing was performed with immunoSEQ multiplex PCR; in TCRdb, only in-frame clones are kept and a portion is missing. The sample consists of 95,000 to 150,000 clones, roughly 65% of them appearing once. Sequenced sample: PBMCs. All receptors derive from a man between 35 and 55 years old in good health and CMV-seropositive. Both conserved end residues are part of each CDR3. Fields, in order: V gene, clone size, J gene, D gene, CDR3 protein, CDR3 DNA. A D gene is named only where the DNA matches it firmly. A clone size is listed for some rows: how often the clone was seen (once, few, many), or a class if it is expanded.

V gene: TRBV7-9
clone size: .
J gene: TRBJ2-2
D gene: .
CDR3 protein: CASSSWGDTGELFF
CDR3 DNA: TGTGCCAGCAGCTCGTGGGGGGACACCGGGGAGCTGTTTTTT

V gene: TRBV29-1
clone size: few
J gene: TRBJ2-6
D gene: .
CDR3 protein: CSVEGPGTESYGANVLTF
CDR3 DNA: TGCAGCGTTGAAGGCCCCGGGACTGAGTCTTACGGGGCCAACGTCCTGACTTTC

V gene: TRBV6-1
clone size: few
J gene: TRBJ1-5
D gene: .
CDR3 protein: CASSEALAESHQPQHF
CDR3 DNA: TGTGCCAGCAGTGAAGCTTTGGCGGAAAGTCATCAGCCCCAGCATTTT

V gene: TRBV7-8
clone size: .
J gene: TRBJ2-7
D gene: .
CDR3 protein: CASSPHGTPSSYEQYF
CDR3 DNA: TGTGCCAGCAGCCCACACGGGACACCAAGCTCCTACGAGCAGTACTTC

V gene: TRBV7-3
clone size: .
J gene: TRBJ2-2
D gene: TRBD2
CDR3 protein: CASSLTPSGGARTGELFF
CDR3 DNA: TGTGCCAGCAGCTTAACGCCTAGCGGGGGGGCGAGAACCGGGGAGCTGTTTTTT

V gene: TRBV5-1
clone size: .
J gene: TRBJ1-1
D gene: .
CDR3 protein: CASSTGQIGNLYTEAFF
CDR3 DNA: TGCGCCAGCAGCACCGGACAGATTGGCAATTTGTACACTGAAGCTTTCTTT

V gene: TRBV27
clone size: once
J gene: TRBJ2-1
D gene: .
CDR3 protein: CASSFDTTFNEQFF
CDR3 DNA: TGTGCCAGCAGTTTCGACACAACATTCAATGAGCAGTTCTTC

V gene: TRBV6-5
clone size: .
J gene: TRBJ2-3
D gene: TRBD2
CDR3 protein: CASSPGGAGTDTQYF
CDR3 DNA: TGTGCCAGCAGTCCCGGGGGGGCGGGGACAGATACGCAGTATTTT

V gene: TRBV6-5
clone size: few
J gene: TRBJ1-1
D gene: TRBD1
CDR3 protein: CASSYLGQGAIEAFF
CDR3 DNA: TGTGCCAGCAGTTACCTGGGACAGGGGGCTATTGAAGCTTTCTTT

V gene: TRBV7-3
clone size: .
J gene: TRBJ2-1
D gene: TRBD2
CDR3 protein: CASSPFSGGGEQFF
CDR3 DNA: TGTGCCAGCAGCCCCTTTTCGGGAGGAGGTGAGCAGTTCTTC

V gene: TRBV6-6
clone size: .
J gene: TRBJ1-3
D gene: .
CDR3 protein: CASSGTETDGNTIYF
CDR3 DNA: TGTGCCAGCAGTGGAACAGAGACAGATGGAAACACCATATATTTT

V gene: TRBV2
clone size: once
J gene: TRBJ1-2
D gene: .
CDR3 protein: CASSPGGDPYGYTF
CDR3 DNA: TGTGCCAGCAGTCCCGGGGGGGACCCCTATGGCTACACCTTC

V gene: TRBV7-2
clone size: .
J gene: TRBJ2-3
D gene: TRBD1
CDR3 protein: CASSTNQGAPDTQYF
CDR3 DNA: TGTGCCAGCAGCACAAATCAGGGGGCTCCAGATACGCAGTATTTT

V gene: TRBV5-6
clone size: few
J gene: TRBJ2-5
D gene: TRBD1
CDR3 protein: CASSPRGRETQYF
CDR3 DNA: TGTGCCAGCAGCCCCAGGGGGCGGGAGACCCAGTACTTC

V gene: TRBV2
clone size: .
J gene: TRBJ2-7
D gene: .
CDR3 protein: CASRQGAYEQYF
CDR3 DNA: TGTGCCAGCAGGCAGGGCGCCTACGAGCAGTACTTC

V gene: TRBV4-1
clone size: .
J gene: TRBJ2-7
D gene: TRBD1
CDR3 protein: CASSHPGQGAQGYEQYF
CDR3 DNA: TGCGCCAGCAGCCACCCGGGACAGGGGGCGCAAGGGTACGAGCAGTACTTC

V gene: TRBV4-1
clone size: .
J gene: TRBJ2-2
D gene: TRBD1
CDR3 protein: CASSVDRGPGELFF
CDR3 DNA: TGCGCCAGCTCGGTGGACAGGGGGCCCGGGGAGCTGTTTTTT

V gene: TRBV7-8
clone size: few
J gene: TRBJ2-7
D gene: TRBD1
CDR3 protein: CASSLSAGTGVTYEQYF
CDR3 DNA: TGTGCCAGCAGCTTATCAGCCGGGACAGGGGTAACCTACGAGCAGTACTTC

V gene: TRBV7-9
clone size: .
J gene: TRBJ1-1
D gene: TRBD1
CDR3 protein: CASSWGQGRVRTEAFF
CDR3 DNA: TGTGCCAGCAGCTGGGGACAGGGGCGGGTTAGGACTGAAGCTTTCTTT

V gene: TRBV4-3
clone size: .
J gene: TRBJ2-3
D gene: TRBD2
CDR3 protein: CASSPTGAGGADTQYF
CDR3 DNA: TGCGCCAGCAGCCCGACAGGAGCGGGAGGGGCAGATACGCAGTATTTT